These 8 T cell receptor beta chains were all obtained from the same sample, sequenced in a study of cytomegalovirus exposure and HLA in healthy donors. Primers: 60 Vbeta forward and 13 Jbeta reverse. Here immunoSEQ multiplex PCR was the method, and the copy in TCRdb shows in-frame clones only, minus some. The sample lists some 100,000 clones, 70% to 80% occurring once. The sequencing sample was made of PBMCs. Receptors originate from a young woman in good health and CMV-seropositive.

The V call is TRBV5-4, the J call TRBJ2-7; no clear D gene. The V end was cut by 0 bases, the J end by 2 bases, with 9 bases between. The CDR3 contains 14 residues. In germline, CDR1 is SGHNT, CDR2 YYREEE (reference sequence). CDR3 in amino acids: CASSLDRGAYEQYF. CDR3 DNA: TGTGCCAGCAGCTTGGATAGAGGAGCCTACGAGCAGTACTTC. Complete variable domain (other parts from reference TRBV5-4 and TRBJ2-7): ETGVTQSPTHLIKTRGQQVTLRCSSQSGHNTVSWYQQALGQGPQFIFQYYREEENGRGNFPPRFSGLQFPNYSSELNVNALELDDSALYLCASSLDRGAYEQYFGPGTRLTVT.

This chain joins TRBV9 and TRBJ2-5; D call uncertain. V lost 0 bases and J 2 bases, leaving 11 bases between the germline ends. The CDR3 length is 15 residues. Germline V gene lookup returns CDR1 SGDLS and CDR2 YYNGEE. The CDR3 is CASSVGGRLQETQYF. DNA for the CDR3: TGTGCCAGCAGCGTAGGTGGCAGACTGCAAGAGACCCAGTACTTC.

V gene TRBV11-2 combines with J gene TRBJ2-1, with 8 nucleotides matching TRBD2. Germline V gene sequence: CDR1 SGHAT, CDR2 FQNNGV. The J segment lost 0 bases and the V segment lost 0 bases, leaving 1 base of the junction unmatched. The CDR3 has 16 residues. This CDR3 is CASSLESGSSYNEQFF. CDR3 bases: TGTGCCAGCAGCTTAGAGAGCGGGAGCTCCTACAATGAGCAGTTCTTC. The full variable domain, rest sourced from reference TRBV11-2 and TRBJ2-1, is EAGVAQSPRYKIIEKRQSVAFWCNPISGHATLYWYQQILGQGPKLLIQFQNNGVVDDSQLPKDRFSAERLKGVDSTLKIQPAKLEDSAVYLCASSLESGSSYNEQFFGPGTRLTVL.

The chain combines TRBV7-2 with TRBJ1-1, with TRBD1 matching 7 bases. The V and J ends lost 1 base and 0 bases, in that order; junction bases with no gene match: 2. The CDR3 runs to 15 residues. Germline-derived CDR1 and CDR2 are SGHTA and FQGNSA. This CDR3 is CASSLVGQLNTEAFF. CDR3 coding DNA: TGTGCCAGCAGCTTAGTGGGACAGTTGAACACTGAAGCTTTCTTT.

V gene TRBV27 combines with J gene TRBJ1-1; unclear D gene. This CDR3 is 14 amino acids long. The V and J ends lost 6 bases and 1 base respectively, with 12 bases between them. The germline V gene has CDR1 MNHEY and CDR2 SMNVEV (reference sequence). CDR3 residues: CASSPFTPNTEAFF. The CDR3 DNA follows: TGTGCCAGCAGCCCGTTTACACCGAACACTGAAGCTTTCTTT.

This clone was counted between two and nine times. Here the CDR3 reads CASSLSGTGGASGANVLTF. The CDR3 bases are TGTGCCAGCAGCCTCTCGGGGACAGGGGGCGCCTCTGGGGCCAACGTCCTGACTTTC. The rearrangement uses TRBV5-6 and TRBJ2-6; 12 bases agree with TRBD1. CDR3 size: 19 residues. Losses at the gene ends were 4 bases for V and 0 bases for J; bases not matched to a gene: 8. CDR1 is SGHDT and CDR2 is YYEEEE in the germline V gene.

This clone appeared a few times. This rearrangement joins TRBV30 to TRBJ1-4; tentatively, D is TRBD1 (6 bases). There are 14 residues in the CDR3. V was trimmed by 1 base and J by 6 bases, leaving 12 bases between them. Germline values: CDR1 GTSNPN, CDR2 SVGIG (reference sequence). The CDR3 nucleotides are TGTGCCTGGAGTGGGGGGCGCGGTGATGAAAAACTGTTTTTT. This encodes CAWSGGRGDEKLFF. Supplemented by reference TRBV30 and TRBJ1-4, the full variable domain reads SQTIHQWPATLVQPVGSPLSLECTVEGTSNPNLYWYRQAAGRGLQLLFYSVGIGQISSEVPQNLSASRPQDRQFILSSKKLLLSDSGFYLCAWSGGRGDEKLFFGSGTQLSVL.

The chain links TRBV4-1 to TRBJ2-1; a possible D gene is TRBD1 (7 bases). The germline V gene has CDR1 MGHRA and CDR2 YSYEKL. CDR3 size: 17 residues. The germline V and J ends were trimmed by 0 bases and 5 bases, with 17 bases remaining between them. The CDR3 sequence: CASSQDPPEGADNEQFF. Written as DNA, the CDR3 is TGCGCCAGCAGCCAAGATCCCCCGGAGGGGGCTGACAATGAGCAGTTCTTC.